Below, one TCR beta chain is given with its context. V lost 2 bases, J lost 3 bases, and 10 bases lay in between. Germline V gives CDR1 MNHEY, CDR2 SVGAGI. The CDR3 has 14 amino acids. cDNA molecules carried unique molecular identifiers, and template switching added a universal primer site. TCRdb used MiXCR to reprocess the 5' RACE reads, holding one entry per CDR3 protein. The sample has 400,000 to 550,000 distinct CDR3 sequences; 20% to 25% are singletons. This sample is drawn from a study of identical twins. A further study also used this sample, focusing on T cells expressing NK-cell markers. Per that paper: Repertoires of TCR beta were obtained from T cells sorted as CD3+CD56+NKG2C+, CD3+CD56+NKG2C- and CD3+CD56-NKG2C+. The study found these clonotypes also leading the CD3+CD56-NKG2C+ fraction in a handful of donors.

This receptor was taken from a woman aged 18-35 years in good health. This chain joins TRBV6-5 and TRBJ2-5; D is perhaps TRBD1 (5 bases). The sequencing input was CD4+ T cells sorted from blood. CDR3 amino acids: CASSYRGREETQYF. CDR3 nucleotide sequence: TGTGCCAGCAGTTACAGGGGCAGGGAAGAGACCCAGTACTTC.